The T cell receptor (beta chain) described here comes from a study of Graves' ophthalmopathy and Graves' hyperthyroidism. CDR3 length equals 12 residues. V was cut by 10 bases and J by 6 bases, with 16 bases left in between. Per germline, CDR1 WSHSY and CDR2 SAAADI. This clonotype was detected ten times or more. RNA transcripts yielded amplified TCR beta CDR3 regions. RT-PCR was first run with HTBI primers, then multiplex PCR in a second round. From the multiplex PCR reads, TCRdb called clonotypes with MiXCR, one entry per CDR3 protein. The top ten hold over 8.5% of the sample, which has approximately 1.2 million distinct CDR3 sequences, approximately 35% seen once.

This TCR came from an adult man with Graves' hyperthyroidism. Sequencing was done on a sample of peripheral blood or thyroid tissue (not recorded which). This sequence joins TRBV10-2 and TRBJ2-7; perhaps D is TRBD1 or TRBD2 (5 bases each). The CDR3: CAIGTGLGEQYF. CDR3 nucleotides: TGCGCCATAGGGACGGGGCTGGGCGAGCAGTACTTC.